This TCR beta chain appears in the sequencing data of a study of radiotherapy plus CTLA-4 blockade in lung cancer. The data were produced by immunoSEQ multiplex PCR, yet TCRdb's version contains in-frame clones alone and is incomplete. The sample holds 50,000 to 65,000 clones, more than 60% seen once. Germline CDR1 SGHTS, CDR2 YDEGEE. Deletions cut 4 bases from V and 10 bases from J, with 18 bases between. The CDR3 totals 15 residues. The sample was peripheral blood, taken from a patient treated with radiotherapy plus ipilimumab. The TCR was taken from a human donor with non-small cell lung cancer who had a partial response to radiotherapy plus ipilimumab. The chain combines TRBV5-8 with TRBJ1-6, with D perhaps matching TRBD1 (6 bases). The CDR3 spells CASSQDVAGVSPLHF. CDR3 nucleotide sequence: TGTGCCAGCAGCCAAGATGTGGCAGGGGTATCACCCCTCCACTTT.